This T cell receptor (beta chain) was recovered during a study of graft-versus-host responses after intestinal transplantation. Study-wide results and caveats: Allografts of patients with graft-donor T cell macrochimerism showed high graft-versus-host to host-versus-graft clone ratios. The recipient marrow held GvH clones, and some of them showed up first in ileum or blood. Early after transplant, HvG clones declined as circulating GvH clones peaked.

The germline gives CDR1 ENHRY, CDR2 SYGVKD. CDR3 size: 15 residues. Trimming pared 3 bases from V and 5 bases from J, leaving 16 bases between. In the case of this clone: Its antigen is not identified.

Here immunoSEQ multiplex PCR was the method, and the copy in TCRdb shows in-frame clones only, minus some. The sample has tens of thousands of clones, less than 95% seen once. The source is a human donor who was the organ donor for an intestinal transplant. The chain has TRBV10-3 and TRBJ1-1; maybe TRBD1 (5 bases). The sample here was unstimulated CD4+ T cells sorted from spleen or lymph node cells, taken before transplant. The CDR3 loop is CAISDSQGSQTEAFF. The CDR3 nucleotides are TGTGCCATCAGTGATTCCCAGGGAAGTCAAACTGAAGCTTTCTTT.